This T cell receptor beta chain was identified in a study of memory CD4+ T cells and cytomegalovirus serostatus. Whole-study context: Of the healthy Belgian adults, fewer than 10 were CMV seropositive and 20 to 25 seronegative. Findings of the study overall: The CMV-associated TCR signature appears largely within the CD4+ memory repertoire.

Single viable CD3+CD4+CD8-CD45RO+ cells were sorted as the memory CD4+ T cells. Serum IgG to CMV pp150, pp28, p38 and p52 defined serostatus. As for this clone: Its antigen is still unknown.

V shed 4 bases, J shed 5 bases, and the junction held 8 bases outside the gene matches. The CDR3 is made up of 16 amino acids. Germline V CDR1 and CDR2: SEHNR, FQNEAQ (reference sequence). Only in-frame clones appear in the TCRdb table, and some are missing; sequencing was by immunoSEQ multiplex PCR. The sample holds about 82,000 clones; more than 70% are singletons and the top ten take around 0.77%. This TCR came from an adult in good health and CMV-seronegative. The chain combines TRBV7-9 with TRBJ1-1, with 12 bases that match TRBD1. Material: memory CD4+ T cells from blood. This CDR3 is CASSSRDRGRVTEAFF. In DNA, the CDR3 is TGTGCCAGCAGCTCTAGGGACAGGGGGCGGGTAACTGAAGCTTTCTTT.